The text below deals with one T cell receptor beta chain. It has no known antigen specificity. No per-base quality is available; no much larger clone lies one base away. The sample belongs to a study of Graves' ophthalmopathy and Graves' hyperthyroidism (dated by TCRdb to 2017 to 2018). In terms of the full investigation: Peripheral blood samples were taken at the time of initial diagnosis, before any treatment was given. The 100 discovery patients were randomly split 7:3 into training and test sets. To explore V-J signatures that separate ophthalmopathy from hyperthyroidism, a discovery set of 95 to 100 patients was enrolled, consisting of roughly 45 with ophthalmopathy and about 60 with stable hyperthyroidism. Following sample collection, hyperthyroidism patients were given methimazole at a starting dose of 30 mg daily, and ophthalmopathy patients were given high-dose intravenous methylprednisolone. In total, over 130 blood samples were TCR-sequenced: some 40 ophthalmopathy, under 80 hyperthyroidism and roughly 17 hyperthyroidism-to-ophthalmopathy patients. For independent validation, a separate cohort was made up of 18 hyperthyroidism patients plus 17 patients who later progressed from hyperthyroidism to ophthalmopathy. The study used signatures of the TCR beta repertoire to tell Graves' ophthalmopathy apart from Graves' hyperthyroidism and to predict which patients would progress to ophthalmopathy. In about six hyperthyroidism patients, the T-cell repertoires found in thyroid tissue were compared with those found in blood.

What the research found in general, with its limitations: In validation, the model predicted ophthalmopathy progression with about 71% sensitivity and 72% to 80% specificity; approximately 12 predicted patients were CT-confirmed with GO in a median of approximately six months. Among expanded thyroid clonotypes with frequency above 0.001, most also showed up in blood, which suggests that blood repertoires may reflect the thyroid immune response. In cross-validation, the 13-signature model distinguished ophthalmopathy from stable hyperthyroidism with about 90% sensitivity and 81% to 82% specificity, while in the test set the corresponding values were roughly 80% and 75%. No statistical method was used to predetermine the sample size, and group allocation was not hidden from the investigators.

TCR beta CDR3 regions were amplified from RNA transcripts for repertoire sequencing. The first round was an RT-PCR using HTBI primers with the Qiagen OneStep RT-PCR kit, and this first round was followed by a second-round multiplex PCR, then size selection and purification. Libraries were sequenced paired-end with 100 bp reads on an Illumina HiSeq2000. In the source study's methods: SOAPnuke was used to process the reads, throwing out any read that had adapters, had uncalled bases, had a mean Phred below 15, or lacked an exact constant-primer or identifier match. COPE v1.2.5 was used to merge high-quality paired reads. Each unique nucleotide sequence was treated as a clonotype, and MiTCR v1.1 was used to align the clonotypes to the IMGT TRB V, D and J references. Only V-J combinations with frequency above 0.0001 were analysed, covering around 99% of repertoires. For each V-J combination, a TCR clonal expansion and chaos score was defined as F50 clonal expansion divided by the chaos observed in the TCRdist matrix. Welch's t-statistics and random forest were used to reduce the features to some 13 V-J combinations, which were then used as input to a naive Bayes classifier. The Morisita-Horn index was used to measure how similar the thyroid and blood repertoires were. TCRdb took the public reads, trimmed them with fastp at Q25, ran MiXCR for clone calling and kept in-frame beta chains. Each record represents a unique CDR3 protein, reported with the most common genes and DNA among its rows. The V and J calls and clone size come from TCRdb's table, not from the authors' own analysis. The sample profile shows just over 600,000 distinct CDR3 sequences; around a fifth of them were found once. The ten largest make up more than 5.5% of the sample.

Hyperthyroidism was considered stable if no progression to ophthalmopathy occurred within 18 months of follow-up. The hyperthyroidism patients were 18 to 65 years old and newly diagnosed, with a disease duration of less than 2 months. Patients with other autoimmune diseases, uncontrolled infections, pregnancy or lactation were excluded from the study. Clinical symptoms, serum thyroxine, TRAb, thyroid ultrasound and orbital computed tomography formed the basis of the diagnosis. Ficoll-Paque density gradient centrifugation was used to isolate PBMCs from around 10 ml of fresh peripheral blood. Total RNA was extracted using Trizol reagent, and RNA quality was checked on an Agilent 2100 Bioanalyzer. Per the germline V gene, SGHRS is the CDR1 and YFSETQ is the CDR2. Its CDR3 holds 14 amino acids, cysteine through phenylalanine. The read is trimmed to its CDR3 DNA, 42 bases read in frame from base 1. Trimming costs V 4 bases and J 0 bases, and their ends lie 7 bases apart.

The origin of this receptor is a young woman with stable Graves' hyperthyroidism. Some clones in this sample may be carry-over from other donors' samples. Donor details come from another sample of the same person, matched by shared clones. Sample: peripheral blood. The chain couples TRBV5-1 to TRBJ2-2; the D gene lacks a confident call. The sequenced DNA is TGCGCCAGCAGCCCCGACACGAACACCGGGGAGCTGTTTTTT. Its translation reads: CASSPDTNTGELFF.